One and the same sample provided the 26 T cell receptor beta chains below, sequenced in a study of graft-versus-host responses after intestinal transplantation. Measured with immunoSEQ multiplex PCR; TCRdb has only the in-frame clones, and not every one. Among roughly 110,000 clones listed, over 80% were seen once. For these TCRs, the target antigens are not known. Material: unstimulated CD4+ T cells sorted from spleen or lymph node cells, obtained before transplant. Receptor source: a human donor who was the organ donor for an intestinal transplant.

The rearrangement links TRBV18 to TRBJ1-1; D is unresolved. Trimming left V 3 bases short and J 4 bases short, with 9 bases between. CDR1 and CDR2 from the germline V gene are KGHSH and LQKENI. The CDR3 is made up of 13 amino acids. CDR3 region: CASSPQTGTEAFF. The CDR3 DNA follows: TGTGCCAGCTCACCCCAGACTGGCACTGAAGCTTTCTTT.

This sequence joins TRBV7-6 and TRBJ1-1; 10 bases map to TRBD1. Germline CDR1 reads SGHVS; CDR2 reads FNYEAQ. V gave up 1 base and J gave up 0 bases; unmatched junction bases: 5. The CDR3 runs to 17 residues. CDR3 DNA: TGTGCCAGCAGCTTAGTCGGGGGACAGGGGATGAACACTGAAGCTTTCTTT. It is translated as CASSLVGGQGMNTEAFF.

CDR3 protein: CASMDPGTHGYTF. CDR3 coding DNA: TGTGCCAGCATGGATCCGGGGACTCATGGCTACACCTTC. The chain recombines TRBV28 with TRBJ1-2, with D perhaps matching TRBD1 (5 bases). CDR1 and CDR2 from the germline V gene are MDHEN and SYDVKM. V gave up 7 bases and J gave up 6 bases, with 15 bases separating them. This CDR3 has 13 amino acids.

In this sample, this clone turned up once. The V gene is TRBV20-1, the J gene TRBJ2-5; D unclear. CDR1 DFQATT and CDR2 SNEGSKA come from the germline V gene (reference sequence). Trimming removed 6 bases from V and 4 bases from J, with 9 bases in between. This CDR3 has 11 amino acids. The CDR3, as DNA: TGCAGTGCAGAACAAGGAGAGACCCAGTACTTC. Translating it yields CSAEQGETQYF.

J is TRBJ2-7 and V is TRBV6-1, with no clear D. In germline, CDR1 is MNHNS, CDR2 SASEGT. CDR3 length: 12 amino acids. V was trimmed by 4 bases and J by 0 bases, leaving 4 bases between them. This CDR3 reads CASSARSYEQYF. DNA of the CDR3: TGTGCCAGCAGTGCCCGCTCCTACGAGCAGTACTTC.

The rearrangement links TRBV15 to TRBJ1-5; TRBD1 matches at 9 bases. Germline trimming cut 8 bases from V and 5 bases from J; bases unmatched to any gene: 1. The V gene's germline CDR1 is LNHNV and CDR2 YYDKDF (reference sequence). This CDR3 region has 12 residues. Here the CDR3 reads CATGTGYQPQHF. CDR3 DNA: TGTGCCACCGGGACAGGGTATCAGCCCCAGCATTTT.

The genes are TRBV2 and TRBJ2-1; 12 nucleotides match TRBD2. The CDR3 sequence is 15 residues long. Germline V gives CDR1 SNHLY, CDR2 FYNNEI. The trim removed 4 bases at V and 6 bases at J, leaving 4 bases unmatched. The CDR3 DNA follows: TGTGCCAGCAGTGTCTCGACTAGCGGGAGCAATGAGCAGTTCTTC. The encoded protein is CASSVSTSGSNEQFF.

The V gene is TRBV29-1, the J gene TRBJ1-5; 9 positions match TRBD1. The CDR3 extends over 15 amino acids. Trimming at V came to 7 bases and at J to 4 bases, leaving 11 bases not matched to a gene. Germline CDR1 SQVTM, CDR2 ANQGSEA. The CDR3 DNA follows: TGCAGCGGCAGCACACAGGGGGCATGGAATCAGCCCCAGCATTTT. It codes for CSGSTQGAWNQPQHF.

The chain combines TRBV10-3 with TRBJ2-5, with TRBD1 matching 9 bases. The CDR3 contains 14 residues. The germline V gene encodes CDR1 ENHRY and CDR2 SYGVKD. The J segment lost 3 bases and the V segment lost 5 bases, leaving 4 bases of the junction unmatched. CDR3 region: CAISPGQGEETQYF. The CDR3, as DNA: TGTGCCATCAGTCCGGGACAGGGCGAAGAGACCCAGTACTTC.

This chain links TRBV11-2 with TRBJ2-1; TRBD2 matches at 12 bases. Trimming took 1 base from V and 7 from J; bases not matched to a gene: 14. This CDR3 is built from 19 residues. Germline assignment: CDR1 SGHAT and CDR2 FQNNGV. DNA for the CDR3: TGTGCCAGCAGCTTAGCGTTCGGGTTGACTAGCGGGAGTAATAATGAGCAGTTCTTC. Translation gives CASSLAFGLTSGSNNEQFF.

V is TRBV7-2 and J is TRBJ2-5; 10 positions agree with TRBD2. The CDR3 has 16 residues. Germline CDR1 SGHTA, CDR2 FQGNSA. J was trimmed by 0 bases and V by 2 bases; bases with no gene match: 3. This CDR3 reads CASSLNSGRYQETQYF. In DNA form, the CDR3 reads TGTGCCAGCAGCTTAAATAGCGGGAGGTACCAAGAGACCCAGTACTTC.

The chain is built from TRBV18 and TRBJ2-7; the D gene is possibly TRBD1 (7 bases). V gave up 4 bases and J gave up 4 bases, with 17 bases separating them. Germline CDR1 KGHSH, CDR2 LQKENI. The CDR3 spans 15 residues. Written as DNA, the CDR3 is TGTGCCAGCTCACTGAGACAGGGAGGCCAGTACGAGCAGTACTTC. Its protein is CASSLRQGGQYEQYF.

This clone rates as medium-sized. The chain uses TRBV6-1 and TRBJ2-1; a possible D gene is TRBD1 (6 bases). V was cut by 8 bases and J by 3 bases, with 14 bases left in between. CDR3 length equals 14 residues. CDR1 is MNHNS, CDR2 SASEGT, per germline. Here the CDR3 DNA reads TGTGCCAGCTATGCAGGGACACGCTACAATGAGCAGTTCTTC. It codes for CASYAGTRYNEQFF.

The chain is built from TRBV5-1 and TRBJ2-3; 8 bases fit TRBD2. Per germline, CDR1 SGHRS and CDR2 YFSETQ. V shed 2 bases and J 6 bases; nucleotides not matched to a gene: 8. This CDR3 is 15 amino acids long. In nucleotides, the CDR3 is TGCGCCAGCAGCTTTAGCGGGACCCTTGGGGATACGCAGTATTTT. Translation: CASSFSGTLGDTQYF.

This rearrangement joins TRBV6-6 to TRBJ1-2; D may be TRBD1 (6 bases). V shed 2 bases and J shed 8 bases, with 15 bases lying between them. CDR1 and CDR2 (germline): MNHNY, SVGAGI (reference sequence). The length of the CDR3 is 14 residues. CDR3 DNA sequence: TGTGCCAGCAGTTACGATGACAGGTGGGGGGGCTACACCTTC. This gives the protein CASSYDDRWGGYTF.

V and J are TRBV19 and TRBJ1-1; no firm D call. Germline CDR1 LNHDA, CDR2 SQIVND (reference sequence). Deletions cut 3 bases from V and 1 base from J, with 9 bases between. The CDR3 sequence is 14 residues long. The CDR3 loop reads CASSIPRPNTEAFF. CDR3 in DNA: TGTGCCAGTAGTATCCCGAGGCCGAACACTGAAGCTTTCTTT.

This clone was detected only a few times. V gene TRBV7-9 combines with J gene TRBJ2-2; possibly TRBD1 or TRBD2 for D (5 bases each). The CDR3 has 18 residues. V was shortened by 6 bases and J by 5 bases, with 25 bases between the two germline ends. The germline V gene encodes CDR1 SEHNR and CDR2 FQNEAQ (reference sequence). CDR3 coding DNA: TGTGCCAGCAGGCCTAGGGGAGACTCGTCCGTACTTACCGGGGAGCTGTTTTTT. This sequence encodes CASRPRGDSSVLTGELFF.

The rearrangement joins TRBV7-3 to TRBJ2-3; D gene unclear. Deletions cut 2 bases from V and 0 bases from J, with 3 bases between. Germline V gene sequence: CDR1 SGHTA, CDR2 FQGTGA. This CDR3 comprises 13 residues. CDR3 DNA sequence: TGTGCCAGCAGCTTAGAGAGCACAGATACGCAGTATTTT. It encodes CASSLESTDTQYF.

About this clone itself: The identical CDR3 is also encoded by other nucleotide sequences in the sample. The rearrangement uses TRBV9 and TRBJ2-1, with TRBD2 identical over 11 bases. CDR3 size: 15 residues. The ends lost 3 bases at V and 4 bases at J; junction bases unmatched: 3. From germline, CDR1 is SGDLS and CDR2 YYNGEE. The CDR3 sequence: CASSERLAGYNEQFF. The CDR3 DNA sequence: TGTGCCAGCAGCGAACGACTAGCGGGGTACAATGAGCAGTTCTTC. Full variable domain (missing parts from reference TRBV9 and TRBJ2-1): DSGVTQTPKHLITATGQRVTLRCSPRSGDLSVYWYQQSLDQGLQFLIQYYNGEERAKGNILERFSAQQFPDLHSELNLSSLELGDSALYFCASSERLAGYNEQFFGPGTRLTVL.

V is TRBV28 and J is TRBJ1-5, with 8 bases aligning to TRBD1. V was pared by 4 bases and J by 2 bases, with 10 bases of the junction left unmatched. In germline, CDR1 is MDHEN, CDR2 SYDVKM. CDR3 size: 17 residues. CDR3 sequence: CASSSLDGQGGNQPQHF. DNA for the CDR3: TGTGCCAGCAGTTCCCTAGACGGACAGGGAGGCAATCAGCCCCAGCATTTT.

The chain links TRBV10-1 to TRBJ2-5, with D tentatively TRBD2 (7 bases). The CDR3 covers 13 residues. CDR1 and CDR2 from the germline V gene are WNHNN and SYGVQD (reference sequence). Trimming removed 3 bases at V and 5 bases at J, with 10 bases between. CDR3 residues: CASSDRGGETQYF. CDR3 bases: TGCGCCAGCAGTGACAGGGGAGGGGAGACCCAGTACTTC.

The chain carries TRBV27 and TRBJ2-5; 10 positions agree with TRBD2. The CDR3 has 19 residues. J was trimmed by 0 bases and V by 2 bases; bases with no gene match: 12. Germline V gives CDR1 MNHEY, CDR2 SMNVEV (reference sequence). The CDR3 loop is CASSLRAKLSGGYQETQYF. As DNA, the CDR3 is TGTGCCAGCAGTTTAAGGGCCAAACTTAGCGGGGGGTACCAAGAGACCCAGTACTTC.

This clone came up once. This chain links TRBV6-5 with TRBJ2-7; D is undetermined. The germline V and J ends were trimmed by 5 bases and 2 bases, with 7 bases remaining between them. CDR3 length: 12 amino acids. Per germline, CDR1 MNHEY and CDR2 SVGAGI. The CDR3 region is CASSVAAYEQYF. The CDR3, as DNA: TGTGCCAGCAGTGTAGCAGCCTACGAGCAGTACTTC.

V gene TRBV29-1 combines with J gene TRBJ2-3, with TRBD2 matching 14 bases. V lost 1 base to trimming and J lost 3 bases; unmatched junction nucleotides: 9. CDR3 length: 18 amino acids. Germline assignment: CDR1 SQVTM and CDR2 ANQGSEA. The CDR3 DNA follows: TGCAGCGTTGAAGGACTAGCGGGAGGGCCTAGCGGTACAGATACGCAGTATTTT. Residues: CSVEGLAGGPSGTDTQYF.

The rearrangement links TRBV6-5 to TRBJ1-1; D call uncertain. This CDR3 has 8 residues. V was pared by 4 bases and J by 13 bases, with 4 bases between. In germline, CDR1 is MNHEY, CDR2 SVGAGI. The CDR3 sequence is CASSSGFF. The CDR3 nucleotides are TGTGCCAGCAGTTCTGGTTTCTTT.

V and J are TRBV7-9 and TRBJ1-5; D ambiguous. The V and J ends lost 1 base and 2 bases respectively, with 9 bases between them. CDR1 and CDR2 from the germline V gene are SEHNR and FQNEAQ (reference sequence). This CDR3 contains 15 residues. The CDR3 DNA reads TGTGCCAGCAGCTTAGGGTCACAGCGCAATCAGCCCCAGCATTTT. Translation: CASSLGSQRNQPQHF.